Each of the 8 T cell receptor beta chains below was sequenced from the same sample in a study of cytomegalovirus exposure and HLA in healthy donors. Primers for the PCR totalled 60 Vbeta and 13 Jbeta. Method: immunoSEQ multiplex PCR; TCRdb's copy keeps in-frame clones and lacks some. The table includes around 210,000 clones, approximately 85% detected once. The sequenced sample was PBMCs. Receptor source: a girl aged 2 to 10 in good health and CMV-seronegative.

V is TRBV6-6 and J is TRBJ2-1, with 11 bases matching TRBD2. The J segment lost 7 bases and the V segment lost 2 bases, leaving 4 bases of the junction unmatched. CDR1 MNHNY and CDR2 SVGAGI come from the germline V gene (reference sequence). CDR3 length: 15 residues. In DNA, the CDR3 is TGTGCCAGCAGTTACCTAGGACTAGCGGGTAATGAGCAGTTCTTC. This sequence encodes CASSYLGLAGNEQFF.

J is TRBJ2-7 and V is TRBV4-1; 7 bases are shared with TRBD1. CDR3 length: 15 amino acids. Germline V CDR1 and CDR2: MGHRA, YSYEKL. V gave up 4 bases and J gave up 4 bases; unmatched junction bases: 10. The CDR3 here is CASSPPGQTQYEQYF. The CDR3 DNA sequence: TGCGCCAGCAGCCCTCCGGGACAGACGCAATACGAGCAGTACTTC.

The chain has TRBV13 and TRBJ2-5; TRBD2 aligns across 12 bases. The better agreement between TRBJ2-7 and the DNA end casts doubt on the J call. The CDR3 covers 16 residues. Germline CDR1 PRHDT, CDR2 FYEKMQ (reference sequence). For the CDR3, the DNA is TGTGCCAGCACCCGACTAGCGGGGGTGGGAGACTACGAGCAGTACTTC. Translated: CASTRLAGVGDYEQYF.

This chain connects TRBV5-4 to TRBJ2-3, with 8 bases matching TRBD2. Germline V lookup: CDR1 SGHNT, CDR2 YYREEE (reference sequence). The V segment lost 4 bases and the J segment 5 bases; nucleotides outside the gene matches: 6. The CDR3 runs 14 residues. The CDR3 DNA follows: TGTGCCAGCAGCCGAAAGCGGGAGTTAGATACGCAGTATTTT. It encodes CASSRKRELDTQYF.

The chain recombines TRBV5-4 with TRBJ1-1, with 9 bases identical to TRBD1. The CDR3 runs to 15 residues. After removal of 6 bases from V and 5 bases from J, the junction contained 11 bases not matched to a gene. Per germline, CDR1 SGHNT and CDR2 YYREEE (reference sequence). CDR3: CASTHPDRGRTEAFF. As DNA, the CDR3 is TGTGCCAGCACCCACCCGGACAGGGGAAGGACTGAAGCTTTCTTT.

J is TRBJ2-5 and V is TRBV9; 9 nucleotides agree with TRBD1. The CDR3 is made up of 16 amino acids. V dropped 1 base and J dropped 5; count of bases not matched to a gene: 9. Germline CDR1 is SGDLS and CDR2 is YYNGEE. As DNA, the CDR3 is TGTGCCAGCAGCGTATCCCCGACAGGGGGAGAGGAGACCCAGTACTTC. Its translation: CASSVSPTGGEETQYF.

The rearrangement uses TRBV27 and TRBJ1-6, with a possible D match to TRBD1 (6 bases). The CDR3 runs to 13 residues. The ends were cut back, 7 bases at V and 5 bases at J, with 9 bases in the middle. Germline V gene data show CDR1 as MNHEY and CDR2 as SMNVEV (reference sequence). The DNA of the CDR3 is TGTGCCAGCACCGGGACAAATAATTCACCCCTCCACTTT. This encodes CASTGTNNSPLHF.

The genes are TRBV2 and TRBJ1-2; 8 nucleotides line up with TRBD1. Trimming cost V 8 bases and J 7 bases; bases outside gene matches: 6. The germline gives CDR1 SNHLY, CDR2 FYNNEI. The CDR3 extends over 12 amino acids. The CDR3 sequence is CASPDRGAGYTF. For the CDR3, the DNA is TGTGCCAGCCCTGACAGGGGTGCTGGCTACACCTTC.